This T cell receptor beta chain was recovered during a study of siplizumab effects on memory and regulatory T cells. Overall study results and limits: Proliferating siplizumab-culture Tregs lacked confirmation of suppressive function. Siplizumab produced a significant reduction in alloreactive sequences that were traceable to unstimulated CD4+ memory cells. Memory T cells appeared less diverse than naive cells, which seemed to contribute substantially to alloresponse.

By share of the sample, this clone is medium-sized (0.01 to 0.1%). The antigen is undetermined. Sequenced by immunoSEQ multiplex PCR; TCRdb stores in-frame clones only, minus some. There are about 18,000 clones in the sample; approximately 44% occur only once, and 6% to 6.5% lies in the top ten. The germline V gene has CDR1 SGHVS and CDR2 FNYEAQ. The CDR3 totals 13 residues. V lost 1 base, J lost 1 base, and 4 bases lay in between. The cells of the mixed lymphocyte reaction underwent a roughly 6-day coculture at 37°C. Stimulators were PBMCs that bore Violet Dye, mixed 1:1 with responder PBMCs labelled with CFSE.

Material for sequencing was CFSE-low (dividing) CD4+ T cells sorted from an allogeneic mixed lymphocyte reaction. This TCR derives from a human donor in good health; the cells came from an allogeneic mixed lymphocyte reaction. Some clones in this sample may be carry-over from other donors' samples. The chain combines TRBV7-6 with TRBJ1-1; D remains unclear. CDR3: CASSLGENTEAFF. In nucleotides, the CDR3 is TGTGCCAGCAGCTTAGGGGAGAACACTGAAGCTTTCTTT.